A single sample is the source of the 5 T cell receptor beta chains below, sequenced in a study of T cells in narcolepsy (dated by TCRdb to the late 2010s). Library preparation used the immunoSEQ multiplex PCR assay. TCRdb provides this immuneACCESS table in a form limited to in-frame rearrangements. Some clones are lacking; in checked studies, under half of them reflect an unresolved V gene, and why the rest are absent is not known. Within this sample are tens of thousands of clones, with around 83% of them counted one time only. The leading ten clones occupy around 1.6% of the sample. The sample taken for sequencing was memory (CD45RA-) CD4+ T cells from blood. The intended sense of this specimen's cell subset or site label: memory T cells sorted ex vivo from peripheral blood. All receptors come from a human donor in good health.

The chain joins TRBV9 to TRBJ2-5; D not certain. The CDR3 is 13 residues long. With 2 bases removed from V and 0 bases from J, the gap between germline ends came to 5 bases. The germline V gene encodes CDR1 SGDLS and CDR2 YYNGEE. The CDR3 DNA sequence: TGTGCCAGCAGCGTTCAGGACCAAGAGACCCAGTACTTC. It yields the protein CASSVQDQETQYF.

The V and J genes are TRBV9 and TRBJ2-1; 11 bases are shared with TRBD2. The trim removed 3 bases at V and 4 bases at J, leaving 6 bases unmatched. Germline CDR1 and CDR2: SGDLS and YYNGEE. There are 16 residues in the CDR3. CDR3 loop: CASSATGTSGYNEQFF. CDR3 in DNA: TGTGCCAGCAGCGCTACCGGGACTAGCGGATACAATGAGCAGTTCTTC.

The chain recombines TRBV5-1 with TRBJ1-1, with TRBD1 matching 9 bases. The length of the CDR3 is 15 residues. The ends lost 4 bases at V and 0 bases at J; junction bases unmatched: 4. Per the germline V gene, CDR1 is SGHRS and CDR2 is YFSETQ. The CDR3 region is CASSTRQGVNTEAFF. The DNA of the CDR3 is TGCGCCAGCAGCACCCGACAGGGGGTGAACACTGAAGCTTTCTTT.

The chain has TRBV29-1 and TRBJ1-3; D is ambiguous. The V gene's germline CDR1 is SQVTM and CDR2 ANQGSEA. Trimming removed 4 bases from V and 3 bases from J, with 10 bases in between. The CDR3 length is 13 residues. CDR3: CSVGGGNGNTIYF. The CDR3 region has the DNA TGCAGCGTTGGAGGAGGGAATGGAAACACCATATATTTT.

This clone was seen only a few times. The chain uses TRBV2 and TRBJ2-3, with a possible D match to TRBD2 (6 bases). Between the trimmed V and J ends, which lost 6 bases and 5 bases, there was a span of 12 bases. The CDR3 length is 13 residues. The germline CDR1 and CDR2 sequences are SNHLY and FYNNEI. This CDR3 is CASSPDSGDTQYF. The DNA for the CDR3 is TGTGCCAGCAGCCCCGATAGCGGAGATACGCAGTATTTT. Full variable domain (missing parts from reference TRBV2 and TRBJ2-3): EPEVTQTPSHQVTQMGQEVILRCVPISNHLYFYWYRQILGQKVEFLVSFYNNEISEKSEIFDDQFSVERPDGSNFTLKIRSTKLEDSAMYFCASSPDSGDTQYFGPGTRLTVL.